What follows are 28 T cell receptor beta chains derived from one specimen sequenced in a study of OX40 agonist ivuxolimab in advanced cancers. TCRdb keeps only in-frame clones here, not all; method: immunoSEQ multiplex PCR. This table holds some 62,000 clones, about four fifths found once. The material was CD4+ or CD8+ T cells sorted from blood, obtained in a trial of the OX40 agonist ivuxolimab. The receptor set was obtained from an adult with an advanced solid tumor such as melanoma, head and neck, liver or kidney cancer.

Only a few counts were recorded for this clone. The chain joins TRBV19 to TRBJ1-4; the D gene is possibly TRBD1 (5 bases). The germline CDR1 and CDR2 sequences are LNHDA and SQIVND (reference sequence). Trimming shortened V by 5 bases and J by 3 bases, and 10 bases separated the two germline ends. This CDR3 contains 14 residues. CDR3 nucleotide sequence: TGTGCCAGTAGTCGGGGCATGGCTAATGAAAAACTGTTTTTT. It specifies CASSRGMANEKLFF.

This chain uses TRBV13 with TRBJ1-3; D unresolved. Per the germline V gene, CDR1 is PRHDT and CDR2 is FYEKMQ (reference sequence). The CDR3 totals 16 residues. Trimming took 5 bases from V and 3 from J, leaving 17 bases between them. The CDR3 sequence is CASSPLGNGRGNTIYF. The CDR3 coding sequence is TGTGCCAGCAGCCCCCTTGGCAATGGACGTGGAAACACCATATATTTT.

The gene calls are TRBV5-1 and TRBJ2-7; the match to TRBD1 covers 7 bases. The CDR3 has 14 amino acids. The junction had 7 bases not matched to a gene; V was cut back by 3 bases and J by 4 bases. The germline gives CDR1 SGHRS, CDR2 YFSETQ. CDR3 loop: CASSWRTGQYEQYF. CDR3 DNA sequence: TGCGCCAGCAGCTGGCGGACAGGACAGTACGAGCAGTACTTC.

The CDR3 loop reads CASSLKGERAYEQYF. In nucleotides, the CDR3 is TGTGCCAGCAGCCTCAAGGGGGAAAGGGCATACGAGCAGTACTTC. The chain links TRBV7-2 to TRBJ2-7; D possibly corresponds to TRBD1 (6 bases). Germline lookup yields CDR1 SGHTA and CDR2 FQGNSA. This CDR3 has 15 amino acids. Trimming removed 5 bases from V and 4 bases from J, with 18 bases in between.

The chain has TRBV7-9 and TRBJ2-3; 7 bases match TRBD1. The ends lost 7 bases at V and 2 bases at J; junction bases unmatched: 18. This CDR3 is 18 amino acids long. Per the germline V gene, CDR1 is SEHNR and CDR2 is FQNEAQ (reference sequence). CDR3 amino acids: CASNIRQGPASITDTQYF. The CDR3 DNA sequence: TGTGCCAGCAATATAAGACAGGGCCCAGCTTCAATCACAGATACGCAGTATTTT. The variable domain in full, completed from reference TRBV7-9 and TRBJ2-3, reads DTGVSQNPRHKITKRGQNVTFRCDPISEHNRLYWYRQTLGQGPEFLTYFQNEAQLEKSRLLSDRFSAERPKGSFSTLEIQRTEQGDSAMYLCASNIRQGPASITDTQYFGPGTRLTVL.

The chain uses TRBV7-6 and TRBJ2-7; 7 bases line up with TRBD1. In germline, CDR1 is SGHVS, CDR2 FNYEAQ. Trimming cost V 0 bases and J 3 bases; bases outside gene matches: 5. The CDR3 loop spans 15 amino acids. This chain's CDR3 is CASSLAQGQSYEQYF. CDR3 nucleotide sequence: TGTGCCAGCAGCTTAGCGCAGGGACAGAGCTACGAGCAGTACTTC.

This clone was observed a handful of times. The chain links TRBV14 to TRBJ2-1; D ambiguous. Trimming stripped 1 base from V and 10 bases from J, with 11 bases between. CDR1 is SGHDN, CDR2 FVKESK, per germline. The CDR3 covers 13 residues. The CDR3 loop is CASSQVGGGEQFF. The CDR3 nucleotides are TGTGCCAGCAGCCAAGTGGGCGGTGGAGAGCAGTTCTTC.

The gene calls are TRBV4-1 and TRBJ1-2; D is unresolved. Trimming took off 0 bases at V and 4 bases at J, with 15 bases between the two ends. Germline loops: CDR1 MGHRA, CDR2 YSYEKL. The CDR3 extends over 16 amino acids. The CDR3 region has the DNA TGCGCCAGCAGCCAAGAGTCACAGCTATTAGTCTATGGCTACACCTTC. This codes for CASSQESQLLVYGYTF.

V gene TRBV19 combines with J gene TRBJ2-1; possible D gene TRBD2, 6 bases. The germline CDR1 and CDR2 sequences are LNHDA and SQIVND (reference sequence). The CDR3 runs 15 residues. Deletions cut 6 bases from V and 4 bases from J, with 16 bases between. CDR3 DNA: TGTGCCAGTAGGGTCTTCCGGGGGAAGTACAATGAGCAGTTCTTC. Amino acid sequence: CASRVFRGKYNEQFF.

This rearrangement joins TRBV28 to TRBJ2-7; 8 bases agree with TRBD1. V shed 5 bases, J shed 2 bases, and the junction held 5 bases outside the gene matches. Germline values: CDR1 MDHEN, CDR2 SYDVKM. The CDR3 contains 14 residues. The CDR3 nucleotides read TGTGCCAGCAGTCAGACAGGGGTCCCCTACGAGCAGTACTTC. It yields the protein CASSQTGVPYEQYF.

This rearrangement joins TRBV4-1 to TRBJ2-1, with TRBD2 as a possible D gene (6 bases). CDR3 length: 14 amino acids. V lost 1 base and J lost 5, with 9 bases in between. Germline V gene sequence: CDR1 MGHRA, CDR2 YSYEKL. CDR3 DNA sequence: TGCGCCAGCAGCCAAGGGAGGGCGGACAATGAGCAGTTCTTC. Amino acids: CASSQGRADNEQFF.

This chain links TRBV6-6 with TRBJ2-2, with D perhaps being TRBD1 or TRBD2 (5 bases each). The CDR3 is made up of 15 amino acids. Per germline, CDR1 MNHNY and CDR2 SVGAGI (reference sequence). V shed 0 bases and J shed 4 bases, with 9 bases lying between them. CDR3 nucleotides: TGTGCCAGCAGTTACTCCGGGGCGGGCACCGGGGAGCTGTTTTTT. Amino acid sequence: CASSYSGAGTGELFF.

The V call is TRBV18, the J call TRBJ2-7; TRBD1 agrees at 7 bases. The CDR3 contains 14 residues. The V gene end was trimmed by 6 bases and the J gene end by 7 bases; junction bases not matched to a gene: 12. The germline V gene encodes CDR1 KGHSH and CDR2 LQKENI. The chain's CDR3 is CASSPGDSPREQYF. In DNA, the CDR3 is TGTGCCAGCTCGCCTGGGGACAGCCCTAGAGAGCAGTACTTC.

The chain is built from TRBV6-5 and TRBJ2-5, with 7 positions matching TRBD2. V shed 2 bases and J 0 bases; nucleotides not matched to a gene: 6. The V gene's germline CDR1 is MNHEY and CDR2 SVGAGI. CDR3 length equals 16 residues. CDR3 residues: CASSYGGDLYQETQYF. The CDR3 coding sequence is TGTGCCAGCAGTTACGGGGGGGATTTGTACCAAGAGACCCAGTACTTC.

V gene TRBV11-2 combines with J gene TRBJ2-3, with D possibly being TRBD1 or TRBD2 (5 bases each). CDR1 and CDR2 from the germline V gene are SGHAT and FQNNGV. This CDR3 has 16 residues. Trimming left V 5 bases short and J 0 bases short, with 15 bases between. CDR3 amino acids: CASSGDRQTSTDTQYF. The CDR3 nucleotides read TGTGCCAGCAGCGGGGACCGACAGACTAGCACAGATACGCAGTATTTT.

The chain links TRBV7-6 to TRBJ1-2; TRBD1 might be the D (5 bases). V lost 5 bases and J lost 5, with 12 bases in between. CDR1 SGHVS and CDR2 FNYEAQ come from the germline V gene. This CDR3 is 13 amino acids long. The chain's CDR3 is CASSPAGAYGYTF. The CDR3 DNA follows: TGTGCCAGCAGCCCCGCCGGGGCATATGGCTACACCTTC.

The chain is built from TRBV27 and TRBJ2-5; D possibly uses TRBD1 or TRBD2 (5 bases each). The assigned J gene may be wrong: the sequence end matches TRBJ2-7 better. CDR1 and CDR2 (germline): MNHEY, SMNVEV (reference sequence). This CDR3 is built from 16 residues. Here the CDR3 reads CASSPAGASSAYEQYF. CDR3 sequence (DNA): TGTGCCAGCAGTCCAGCCGGGGCTAGCTCGGCCTACGAGCAGTACTTC.

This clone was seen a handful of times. The CDR3 bases are TGTGCCAGCAGTTCCACAGGGACTTATCAGCCCCAGCATTTT. Translation gives CASSSTGTYQPQHF. The V gene is TRBV28, the J gene TRBJ1-5; possible D gene TRBD1, 6 bases. Trimming took 4 bases from V and 5 from J, leaving 12 bases between them. This CDR3 is built from 14 residues. Germline V gives CDR1 MDHEN, CDR2 SYDVKM. The whole variable domain, filled in from reference TRBV28 and TRBJ1-5, reads DVKVTQSSRYLVKRTGEKVFLECVQDMDHENMFWYRQDPGLGLRLIYFSYDVKMKEKGDIPEGYSVSREKKERFSLILESASTNQTSMYLCASSSTGTYQPQHFGDGTRLSIL.

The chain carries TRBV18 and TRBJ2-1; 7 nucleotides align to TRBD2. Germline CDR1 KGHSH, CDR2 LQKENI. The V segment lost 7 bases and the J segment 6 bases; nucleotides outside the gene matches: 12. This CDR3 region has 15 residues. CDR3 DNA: TGTGCCAGCTTGGGGTCGCTAGCGGCCACCAATGAGCAGTTCTTC. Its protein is CASLGSLAATNEQFF.

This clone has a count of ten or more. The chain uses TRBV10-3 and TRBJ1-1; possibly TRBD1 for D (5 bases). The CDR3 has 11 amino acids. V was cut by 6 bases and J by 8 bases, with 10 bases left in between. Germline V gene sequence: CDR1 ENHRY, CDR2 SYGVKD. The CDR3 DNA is TGTGCCATCAGGGGGGAATCCGAAGCTTTCTTT. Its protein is CAIRGESEAFF.

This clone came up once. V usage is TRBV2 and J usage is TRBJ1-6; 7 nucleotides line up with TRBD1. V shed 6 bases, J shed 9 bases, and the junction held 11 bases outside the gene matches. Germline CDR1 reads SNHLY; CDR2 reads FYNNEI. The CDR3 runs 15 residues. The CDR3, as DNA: TGTGCCAGCAGAAGACAGGGAGACCTCAGTTCACCCCTCCACTTT. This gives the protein CASRRQGDLSSPLHF.

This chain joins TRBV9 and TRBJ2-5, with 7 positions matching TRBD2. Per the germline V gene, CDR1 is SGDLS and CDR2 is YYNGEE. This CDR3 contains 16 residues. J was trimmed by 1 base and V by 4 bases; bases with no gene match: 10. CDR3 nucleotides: TGTGCCAGCAGCCCCTATGGGGGGGAGTTCCAAGAGACCCAGTACTTC. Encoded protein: CASSPYGGEFQETQYF. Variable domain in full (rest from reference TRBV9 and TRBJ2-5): DSGVTQTPKHLITATGQRVTLRCSPRSGDLSVYWYQQSLDQGLQFLIQYYNGEERAKGNILERFSAQQFPDLHSELNLSSLELGDSALYFCASSPYGGEFQETQYFGPGTRLLVL.

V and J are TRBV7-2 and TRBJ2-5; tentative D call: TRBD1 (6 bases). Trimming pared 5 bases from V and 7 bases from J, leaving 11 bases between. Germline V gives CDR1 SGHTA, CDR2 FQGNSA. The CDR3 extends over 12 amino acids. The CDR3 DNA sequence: TGTGCCAGCAGCCCCCGCAGGGGGACCCAGTACTTC. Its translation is CASSPRRGTQYF. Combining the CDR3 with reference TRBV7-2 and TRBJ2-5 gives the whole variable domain GAGVSQSPSNKVTEKGKDVELRCDPISGHTALYWYRQSLGQGLEFLIYFQGNSAPDKSGLPSDRFSAERTGGSVSTLTIQRTQQEDSAVYLCASSPRRGTQYFGPGTRLLVL.

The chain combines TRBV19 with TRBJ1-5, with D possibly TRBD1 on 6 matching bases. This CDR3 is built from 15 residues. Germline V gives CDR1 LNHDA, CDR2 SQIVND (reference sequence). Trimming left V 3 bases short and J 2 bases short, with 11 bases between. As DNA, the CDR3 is TGTGCCAGTAGTATGTTTAAGGGGGGCAATCAGCCCCAGCATTTT. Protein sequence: CASSMFKGGNQPQHF.

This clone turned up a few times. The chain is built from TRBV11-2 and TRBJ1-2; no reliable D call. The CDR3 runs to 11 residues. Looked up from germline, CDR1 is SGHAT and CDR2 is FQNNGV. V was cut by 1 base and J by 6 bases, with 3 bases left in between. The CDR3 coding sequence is TGTGCCAGCAGCTTAGGGAATGGCTACACCTTC. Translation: CASSLGNGYTF.

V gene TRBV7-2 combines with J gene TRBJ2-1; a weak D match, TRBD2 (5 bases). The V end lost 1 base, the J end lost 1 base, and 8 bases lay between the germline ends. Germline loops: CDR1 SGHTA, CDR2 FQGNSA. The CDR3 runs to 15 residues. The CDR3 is CASSLVGASYNEQFF. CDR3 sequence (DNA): TGTGCCAGCAGCTTAGTGGGAGCTTCCTACAATGAGCAGTTCTTC.

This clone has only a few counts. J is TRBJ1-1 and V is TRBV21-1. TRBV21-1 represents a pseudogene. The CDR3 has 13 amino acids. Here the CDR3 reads CASSKVGVTEAFF. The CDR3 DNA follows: TGTGCCAGCAGCAAAGTGGGGGTTACTGAAGCTTTCTTT.

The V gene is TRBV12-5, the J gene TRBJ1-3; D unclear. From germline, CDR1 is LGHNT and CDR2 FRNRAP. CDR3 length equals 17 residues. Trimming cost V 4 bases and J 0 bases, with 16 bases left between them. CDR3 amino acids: CASGSLRAPGSGNTIYF. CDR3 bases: TGTGCTAGTGGTTCCCTGAGGGCCCCGGGCTCTGGAAACACCATATATTTT.